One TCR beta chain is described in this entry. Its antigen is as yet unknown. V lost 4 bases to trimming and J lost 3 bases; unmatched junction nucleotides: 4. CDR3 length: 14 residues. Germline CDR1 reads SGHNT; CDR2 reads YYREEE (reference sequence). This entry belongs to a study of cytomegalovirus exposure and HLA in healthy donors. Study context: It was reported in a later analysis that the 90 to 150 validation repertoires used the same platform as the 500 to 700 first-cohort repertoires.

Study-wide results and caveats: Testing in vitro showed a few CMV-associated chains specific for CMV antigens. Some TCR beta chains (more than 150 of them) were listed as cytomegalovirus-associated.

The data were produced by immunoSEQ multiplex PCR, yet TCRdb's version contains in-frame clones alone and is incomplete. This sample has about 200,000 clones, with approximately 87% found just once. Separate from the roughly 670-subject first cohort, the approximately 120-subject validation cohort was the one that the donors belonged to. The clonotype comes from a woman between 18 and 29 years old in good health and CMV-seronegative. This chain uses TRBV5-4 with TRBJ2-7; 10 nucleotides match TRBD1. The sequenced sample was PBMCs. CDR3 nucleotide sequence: TGTGCCAGCAGCCGGGACAGGGGAGGCTACGAGCAGTACTTC. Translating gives CASSRDRGGYEQYF.